These 26 T cell receptor beta chains came from one sample sequenced in a study of CD4 and CD8 cells across lung adenocarcinoma regions. TCRdb re-analysed the PCR reads in MiXCR, keeping a single row per CDR3 protein. Of a few thousand distinct CDR3 sequences in the sample, about 61% were seen once. Sample: CD4+ T cells from the margin of a lung tumor. These receptors all stem from a male donor with lung adenocarcinoma. The CD4 and CD8 labels of this study may be unreliable.

This chain joins TRBV6-1 and TRBJ2-1, with D possibly TRBD2 on 5 matching bases. V gave up 4 bases and J gave up 3 bases, with 10 bases separating them. In germline, CDR1 is MNHNS, CDR2 SASEGT. There are 14 residues in the CDR3. The CDR3 reads CASSADGIYNEQFF. CDR3 nucleotides: TGTGCCAGCAGTGCGGACGGGATCTACAATGAGCAGTTCTTC.

By proportion, this clonotype is large. This CDR3 reads CASSEARNTNSNQPQHF. Written as DNA, the CDR3 is TGTGCCAGCAGTGAAGCGAGAAATACGAATAGCAATCAGCCCCAGCATTTT. J is TRBJ1-5 and V is TRBV6-1; no clear D. This CDR3 has 17 amino acids. The germline gives CDR1 MNHNS, CDR2 SASEGT. V shed 0 bases and J shed 0 bases, with 12 bases lying between them.

The chain joins TRBV6-1 to TRBJ2-4, with 8 bases fitting TRBD1. Trimming at V came to 7 bases and at J to 13 bases, leaving 9 bases not matched to a gene. This CDR3 has 12 amino acids. Germline CDR1 reads MNHNS; CDR2 reads SASEGT. This CDR3 is CASTATGGRQYF. The CDR3 bases are TGTGCCAGCACGGCCACAGGGGGGAGGCAGTACTTC.

This clonotype was counted only a few times. The CDR3 does not end in the conserved phenylalanine or tryptophan, so this is likely a read error. No DNA is shown, since the ends of the CDR3 on it are uncertain; the CDR3 is the one TCRdb lists. The rearrangement uses TRBV11-2 and TRBJ2-5; the D segment call TRBD2 is taken from the table without a DNA check. CDR1 and CDR2 from the germline V gene are SGHAT and FQNNGV. The CDR3 is 13 amino acids long, termini counted. CDR3: CASSFEVAGVNII.

This clonotype has just a few counts. J is TRBJ2-3 and V is TRBV12-3 or TRBV12-4; TRBD2 matches at 10 bases. The trim removed 1 base at V and 5 bases at J, leaving 3 bases unmatched. The CDR3 is 15 residues long. The CDR3, as DNA: TGTGCCAGCAGTTTAGTAGCGGGAGGAAGAGATACGCAGTATTTT. It translates to CASSLVAGGRDTQYF.

In this sample, this clonotype is large. The chain combines TRBV27 with TRBJ2-3; D unresolved. The germline gives CDR1 MNHEY, CDR2 SMNVEV (reference sequence). The CDR3 loop spans 13 amino acids. Trimming shortened V by 5 bases and J by 6 bases, and 12 bases separated the two germline ends. CDR3 DNA sequence: TGTGCCAGCAGTCTCTCTCGTCCTGATACGCAGTATTTT. Its protein product is CASSLSRPDTQYF.

The J gene is TRBJ1-3, the V gene TRBV6-1; D is unresolved. Trimming shortened V by 6 bases and J by 0 bases, and 6 bases separated the two germline ends. The CDR3 runs 13 residues. CDR1 is MNHNS, CDR2 SASEGT, per germline. CDR3 in amino acids: CASSPSSGNTIYF. CDR3 coding DNA: TGTGCCAGCAGCCCGTCCTCTGGAAACACCATATATTTT.

This chain links TRBV12-3 or TRBV12-4 with TRBJ2-1, with TRBD1 identical over 7 bases. V lost 3 bases and J lost 4; bases outside the gene matches: 6. This CDR3 comprises 15 residues. The CDR3 nucleotides read TGTGCCAGCAGTTTGCAAGGACAGGCTTACAATGAGCAGTTCTTC. It is translated as CASSLQGQAYNEQFF.

The V gene is TRBV11-2, the J gene TRBJ2-1; the D gene is possibly TRBD2 (6 bases). The CDR3 is 15 residues long. Trimming took 6 bases from V and 5 from J, leaving 17 bases between them. CDR1 is SGHAT and CDR2 is FQNNGV in the germline V gene. The CDR3 nucleotides are TGTGCCAGCAGAATCCGGGACTTGGAAAACAATGAGCAGTTCTTC. Residues: CASRIRDLENNEQFF. Using reference TRBV11-2 and TRBJ2-1 for the parts outside the CDR3, the full variable domain is EAGVAQSPRYKIIEKRQSVAFWCNPISGHATLYWYQQILGQGPKLLIQFQNNGVVDDSQLPKDRFSAERLKGVDSTLKIQPAKLEDSAVYLCASRIRDLENNEQFFGPGTRLTVL.

The CDR3 spells CASRPLGTNEKLFF. The DNA for the CDR3 is TGTGCCAGCAGACCCCTTGGAACTAATGAAAAACTGTTTTTT. This chain joins TRBV6-1 and TRBJ1-4; D is unclear. V lost 6 bases, J lost 1 base, and 9 bases lay in between. The CDR3 is made up of 14 amino acids. Germline V lookup: CDR1 MNHNS, CDR2 SASEGT.

This clonotype turned up a few times. This chain links TRBV12-3 or TRBV12-4 with TRBJ2-5, with D possibly called TRBD1 or TRBD2 (6 bases each). The CDR3 has 15 amino acids. Trimming removed 5 bases at V and 5 bases at J, with 18 bases between. The CDR3: CASSEGGHWDETQYF. DNA of the CDR3: TGTGCCAGCAGTGAGGGGGGCCACTGGGATGAGACCCAGTACTTC.

The chain carries TRBV12-3 or TRBV12-4 and TRBJ1-4; D gene uncertain. The CDR3 extends over 14 amino acids. V lost 1 base and J lost 13, with 16 bases in between. Written as DNA, the CDR3 is TGTGCCAGCAGTTTAGGGCAACCGACCCGGGCACTGTTTTTT. Protein: CASSLGQPTRALFF.

V and J are TRBV6-1 and TRBJ2-3; TRBD1 or TRBD2 may be the D gene (5 bases each). Looked up from germline, CDR1 is MNHNS and CDR2 is SASEGT. Trimming removed 2 bases from V and 0 bases from J, with 12 bases in between. The CDR3 runs to 16 residues. The CDR3: CASSEWGSSSTDTQYF. CDR3 in DNA: TGTGCCAGCAGTGAATGGGGGTCGTCTAGCACAGATACGCAGTATTTT.

This chain links TRBV12-3 or TRBV12-4 with TRBJ2-1; the D is unclear. The DNA end favors TRBJ2-7, so the J call may be wrong. The CDR3 has 11 residues. The CDR3 loop is CASSLLYEQYF. For the CDR3, the DNA is TGTGCCAGCAGCCTGCTCTACGAGCAGTACTTC.

Of note for this clonotype: Germline and junction disagree at one end, which may indicate a read error. The V and J genes are TRBV6-5 and TRBJ2-1; TRBD2 agrees at 14 bases. CDR1 is MNHEY, CDR2 SVGAGI, per germline. The CDR3 totals 15 residues. This CDR3 is CASSYSGLAGAAQFF. Written as DNA, the CDR3 is TGTGCCAGCAGTTACTCGGGACTAGCGGGAGCTGCGCAGTTTTTC.

V is TRBV10-3 and J is TRBJ2-1; either TRBD1 or TRBD2 may fit D (5 bases each). Germline-derived CDR1 and CDR2 are ENHRY and SYGVKD. This CDR3 has 15 residues. The V end was cut by 9 bases, the J end by 2 bases, with 17 bases between. The CDR3 region is CAITYRDRPYNEQFF. For the CDR3, the DNA is TGTGCCATTACGTATCGGGACCGTCCCTACAATGAGCAGTTCTTC.

The chain links TRBV6-5 to TRBJ2-5; no firm D call. Germline assignment: CDR1 MNHEY and CDR2 SVGAGI. This CDR3 contains 15 residues. Trimming took 2 bases from V and 7 from J, leaving 17 bases between them. CDR3 nucleotide sequence: TGTGCCAGCAGTTACCAGGACCAACCTACGGGGACCCAGTACTTC. Amino acid sequence: CASSYQDQPTGTQYF.

The chain uses TRBV6-1 and TRBJ1-5, with D hard to call. With 7 bases removed from V and 6 bases from J, the gap between germline ends came to 13 bases. The length of the CDR3 is 13 residues. Per the germline V gene, CDR1 is MNHNS and CDR2 is SASEGT. CDR3 amino acids: CASNLNGRQPQHF. CDR3 sequence (DNA): TGTGCCAGCAATCTCAACGGACGTCAGCCCCAGCATTTT.

The chain employs TRBV11-3 and TRBJ2-1; 7 bases are shared with TRBD2. Per the germline V gene, CDR1 is SGHNT and CDR2 is YENEEA. J gave up 6 bases and V 3 bases, and 8 bases lay outside the gene matches. The CDR3 has 15 amino acids. In DNA, the CDR3 is TGTGCCAGCAGCTTGGGTGGGCCTAGCGGCAATGAGCAGTTCTTC. As protein: CASSLGGPSGNEQFF.

V is TRBV12-3 or TRBV12-4 and J is TRBJ1-1, with no clear D. This CDR3 region has 12 residues. V was cut by 6 bases and J by 1 base, with 6 bases left in between. The CDR3 loop reads CASRGSNTEAFF. In DNA, the CDR3 is TGTGCCAGCAGGGGATCGAACACTGAAGCTTTCTTT.

About this clonotype: The junction differs from germline at one of its ends, possibly a read error. V and J are TRBV6-5 and TRBJ2-1, with 7 bases identical to TRBD2. The germline gives CDR1 MNHEY, CDR2 SVGAGI. CDR3 length equals 17 residues. In DNA, the CDR3 is TGTGCCAGCAGTTCCGGGGGGAGGCTTGTGGGAGCAAATGCGCAGTTCTTC. Translation gives CASSSGGRLVGANAQFF.

V is TRBV7-2 and J is TRBJ2-5; tentatively, D is TRBD1 or TRBD2 (6 bases each). The CDR3 is 16 amino acids. V was trimmed by 1 base and J by 11 bases, leaving 23 bases between them. Germline V gene lookup returns CDR1 SGHTA and CDR2 FQGNSA. The CDR3 DNA reads as TGTGCCAGCAGCTTAGTTCAGTGGGGGCTACCCCGGGAGCAGTACTTC. It codes for CASSLVQWGLPREQYF.

This clonotype was seen just once. The chain links TRBV6-1 to TRBJ2-5; D remains ambiguous. Looked up from germline, CDR1 is MNHNS and CDR2 is SASEGT. The CDR3 runs to 12 residues. The V gene lost 8 bases and the J gene lost 4 bases, with 11 bases spanning the gap. As DNA, the CDR3 is TGTGCCAGCTCACCCAGTGGAGAGACCCAGTACTTC. Amino acid sequence: CASSPSGETQYF.

The chain employs TRBV6-1 and TRBJ2-3; 11 bases are a match to TRBD2. Trimming at V came to 4 bases and at J to 2 bases, leaving 5 bases not matched to a gene. CDR1 is MNHNS, CDR2 SASEGT, per germline. The CDR3 loop spans 16 amino acids. CDR3 region: CASSVTSGGHTDTQYF. In DNA, the CDR3 is TGTGCCAGCAGTGTAACTAGCGGGGGTCACACAGATACGCAGTATTTT.

The rearrangement uses TRBV6-1 and TRBJ2-7, with D perhaps TRBD1 (6 bases). Per germline, CDR1 MNHNS and CDR2 SASEGT. This CDR3 is 13 amino acids long. The V and J ends lost 7 bases and 5 bases respectively, with 15 bases between them. CDR3 protein: CASMGAGRDEQYF. In DNA, the CDR3 is TGTGCCAGCATGGGGGCAGGACGAGACGAGCAGTACTTC.

This clonotype was found once. The chain employs TRBV6-5 and TRBJ1-1; unclear D gene. This CDR3 is 11 amino acids long. V was trimmed by 4 bases and J by 7 bases, leaving 7 bases between them. Germline V gene data show CDR1 as MNHEY and CDR2 as SVGAGI. Written as DNA, the CDR3 is TGTGCCAGCAGTTCTTTGGGTGAAGCTTTCTTT. As protein: CASSSLGEAFF.